Included here is one TCR beta chain sequence, with context. Trimming shortened V by 0 bases and J by 0 bases, and 6 bases separated the two germline ends. This CDR3 comprises 15 residues. Germline lookup yields CDR1 LGHNA and CDR2 YSLEER. The authors prepared the TCRbeta library with unique molecular identifiers. One entry per CDR3 protein results from TCRdb running MiXCR on the PCR reads. Here the sample spans over 550,000 distinct CDR3 sequences, 10% to 13% being singletons. This sample was included in a study of T-cell reconstitution after alpha-beta-depleted transplantation in children. The V gene is TRBV4-3, the J gene TRBJ2-1; weak D call: TRBD1 (5 bases). This material consisted of PBMCs from the stem cell graft donor, taken from the stem cell graft. This TCR was recovered from a human donor who donated a stem cell graft to a child with acute myeloid leukemia. Here the CDR3 reads CASSQDQGSYNEQFF. CDR3 DNA sequence: TGCGCCAGCAGCCAAGACCAGGGCTCCTACAATGAGCAGTTCTTC.